Listed here is a single TCR beta chain. The source of the sample is a study of blood T cell repertoires in COVID-19. Germline V gene sequence: CDR1 MNHNS, CDR2 SASEGT. Deletions cut 0 bases from V and 4 bases from J, with 8 bases between. CDR3 length equals 14 residues. Data came from immunoSEQ multiplex PCR; TCRdb stores just in-frame clones and leaves some out. The sample lists a few hundred thousand clones; about 91% were seen once. Sequenced material: peripheral blood. The chain links TRBV6-1 to TRBJ2-3, with D maybe TRBD2 (6 bases). The receptor was derived from a person aged 18 to 30 with COVID-19, enrolled during active disease. The CDR3 spells CASSEAEGPDTQYF. The CDR3 bases are TGTGCCAGCAGTGAAGCGGAGGGGCCAGATACGCAGTATTTT.